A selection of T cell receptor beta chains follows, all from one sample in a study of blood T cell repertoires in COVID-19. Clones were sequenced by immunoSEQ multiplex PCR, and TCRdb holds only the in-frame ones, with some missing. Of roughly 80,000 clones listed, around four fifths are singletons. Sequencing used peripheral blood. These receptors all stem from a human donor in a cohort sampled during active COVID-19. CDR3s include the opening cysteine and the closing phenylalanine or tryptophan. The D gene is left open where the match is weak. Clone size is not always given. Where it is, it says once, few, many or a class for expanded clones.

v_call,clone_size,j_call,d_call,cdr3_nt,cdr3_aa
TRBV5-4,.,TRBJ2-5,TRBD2,TGTGCCAGCAGCTTAAAGACTAGCGAGGAGACCCAGTACTTC,CASSLKTSEETQYF
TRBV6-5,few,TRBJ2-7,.,TGTGCCAGCAGTAAACAGGGCCTTATACCTTACGAGCAGTACTTC,CASSKQGLIPYEQYF
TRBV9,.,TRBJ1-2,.,TGTGCCAGCAGCATGATGACAGAAAACTATGGCTACACCTTC,CASSMMTENYGYTF
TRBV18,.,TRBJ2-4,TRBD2,TGTGCCAGCTCGACTTGGACTAGCGCGGACATTCAGTACTTC,CASSTWTSADIQYF
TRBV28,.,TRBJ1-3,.,TGTGCCAGCAGTACGGGGAGCTCTGGAAACACCATATATTTT,CASSTGSSGNTIYF
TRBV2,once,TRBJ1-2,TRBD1,TGTGCCAGCAGTGTGGAGGGGGCGGCTCGTATCGGCTACACCTTC,CASSVEGAARIGYTF
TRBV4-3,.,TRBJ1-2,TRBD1,TGCGCCAGCAGCCAAGATGCAGGGGGCGGCTATGGCTACACCTTC,CASSQDAGGGYGYTF
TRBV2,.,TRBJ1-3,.,TGTGCCAGCAGTGCCTACAGAGAAGCTGGAAACACCATATATTTT,CASSAYREAGNTIYF
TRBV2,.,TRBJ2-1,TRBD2,TGTGCCAGCAGTTTACCGGGACTAGCGGGGGGGCTCTACAATGAGCAGTTCTTC,CASSLPGLAGGLYNEQFF
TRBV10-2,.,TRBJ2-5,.,TGCGCCAGCTCAGAGGACACCAAGGGTACCCAGTACTTC,CASSEDTKGTQYF
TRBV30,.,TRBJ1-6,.,TGTGCCTGGAGTACGGGGGAGAATTCACCCCTCCACTTT,CAWSTGENSPLHF
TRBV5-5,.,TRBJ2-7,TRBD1,TGTGCCAGCAGCTCAGACAGGGGGGCTACCTACGAGCAGTACTTC,CASSSDRGATYEQYF
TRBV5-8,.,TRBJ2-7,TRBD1,TGTGCCAGCAGCTTGGCGGGACAGAACGAGCAGTACTTC,CASSLAGQNEQYF
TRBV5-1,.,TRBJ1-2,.,TGCGCCAGCAGCTTGATAGGGGTCGGTGGCTACACCTTC,CASSLIGVGGYTF
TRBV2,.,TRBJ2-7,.,TGTGCCAGCAGTGTAGAGGGCTACGAGCAGTACTTC,CASSVEGYEQYF
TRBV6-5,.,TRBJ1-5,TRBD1,TGTGCCAGCACCAGGGACAGGGCAGCGAATCAGCCCCAGCATTTT,CASTRDRAANQPQHF
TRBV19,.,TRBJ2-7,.,TGTGCCAGTAGTATCCCAGGGAATCCGACCTACGAGCAGTACTTC,CASSIPGNPTYEQYF
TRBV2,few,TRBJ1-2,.,TGTGCCAGCTTTCAGGGCCCTTATGGCTACACCTTC,CASFQGPYGYTF
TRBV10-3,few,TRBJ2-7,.,TGTGCCATCAGTGAGAGGGGGGGCGCATCTTACGAGCAGTACTTC,CAISERGGASYEQYF
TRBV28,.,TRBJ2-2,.,TGTGCCAGCAGTTTGGGAGGTACAGTCGGGGAGCTGTTTTTT,CASSLGGTVGELFF
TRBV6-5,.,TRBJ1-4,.,TGTGCCAGCAGTTACGCCTCGGGGGCAACTAATGAAAAACTGTTTTTT,CASSYASGATNEKLFF
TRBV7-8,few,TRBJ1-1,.,TGTGCCAGCAGCACGTACAGGGACGACATCACTGAAGCTTTCTTT,CASSTYRDDITEAFF
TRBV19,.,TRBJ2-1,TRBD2,TGTGCCAGTAAAGGGACTAGCGGGGGGTACAATGAGCAGTTCTTC,CASKGTSGGYNEQFF
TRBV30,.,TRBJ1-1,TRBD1,TGTGCCTGGAGTGTCGGACAGGGGACGCTGAACACTGAAGCTTTCTTT,CAWSVGQGTLNTEAFF
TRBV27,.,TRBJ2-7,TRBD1,TGTGCCAGCAGTCGCTCCGGGACAGGGGGCATCAAGGCCTACGAGCAGTACTTC,CASSRSGTGGIKAYEQYF
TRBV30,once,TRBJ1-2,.,TGTGCCTGGAGTGTCAGACCGGGGGATTCGAGCGGCTACACCTTC,CAWSVRPGDSSGYTF
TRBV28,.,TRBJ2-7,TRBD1,TGTGCCAGCAGATACGACAGGGACTACGAGCAGTACTTC,CASRYDRDYEQYF
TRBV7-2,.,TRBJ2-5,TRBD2,TGTGCCAGCATCCCTCGGGGCGGGGGGGTACTACAAGAGACCCAGTACTTC,CASIPRGGGVLQETQYF
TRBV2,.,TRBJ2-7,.,TGTGCCAGCAGTGAATCGAGCTACGAGCAGTACTTC,CASSESSYEQYF
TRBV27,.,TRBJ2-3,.,TGTGCCAGCGGTCGCGGGCTAAGCACAGATACGCAGTATTTT,CASGRGLSTDTQYF
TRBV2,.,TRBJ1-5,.,TGTGCCAGCAGTGAAGCCTCTAACGGGAACCCTAGCAATCAGCCCCAGCATTTT,CASSEASNGNPSNQPQHF
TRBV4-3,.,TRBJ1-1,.,TGCGCCAGCAGCCAAGAAGCTCGGGGTATTAGGACTGAAGCTTTCTTT,CASSQEARGIRTEAFF
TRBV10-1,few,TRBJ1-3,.,TGCGCCAGCAGTGATGGGGCCAGCTCTGGAAACACCATATATTTT,CASSDGASSGNTIYF